These 26 T cell receptor beta chains were all obtained from the same sample, sequenced in a study of blood T cell dynamics during melanoma immunotherapy. Time point in this sample: pre-treatment baseline. Sequencing used immunoSEQ multiplex PCR; TCRdb keeps in-frame clones, though not all of them. The top ten clones hold approximately 19% of a sample with 9,500 to 14,000 clones, approximately 87% of them seen once. The sample was blood, taken from a patient treated with checkpoint blockade. These receptors came from a human donor with melanoma.

This rearrangement joins TRBV5-1 to TRBJ1-1; D might be TRBD1 (6 bases). V lost 2 bases and J lost 1, with 12 bases in between. The CDR3 sequence is 15 residues long. CDR1 SGHRS and CDR2 YFSETQ come from the germline V gene. The CDR3 loop is CASSFLQGRNTEAFF. For the CDR3, the DNA is TGCGCCAGCAGCTTCCTACAGGGTAGGAACACTGAAGCTTTCTTT.

The rearrangement joins TRBV20-1 to TRBJ1-1; TRBD1 is a possible D gene (5 bases). In germline, CDR1 is DFQATT, CDR2 SNEGSKA (reference sequence). The CDR3 runs to 11 residues. Trimming cost V 2 bases and J 11 bases, with 12 bases left between them. CDR3 sequence reads: CSARYRDGAFF. CDR3 coding DNA: TGCAGTGCTAGATATCGGGACGGGGCTTTCTTT.

This chain's CDR3 is CASSPRSGRNEKLFF. DNA of the CDR3: TGTGCCAGCTCACCACGGTCAGGAAGAAATGAAAAACTGTTTTTT. The chain links TRBV18 to TRBJ1-4, with D unresolved. The CDR3 has 15 amino acids. The germline gives CDR1 KGHSH, CDR2 LQKENI. Trimming pared 1 base from V and 5 bases from J, leaving 11 bases between.

V and J are TRBV30 and TRBJ1-1; a possible D gene is TRBD1 (5 bases). The V end lost 4 bases, the J end lost 4 bases, and 13 bases lay between the germline ends. This CDR3 spans 13 amino acids. The germline gives CDR1 GTSNPN, CDR2 SVGIG (reference sequence). The CDR3 region has the DNA TGTGCCTGGAATTCGGGGGATAGCACTGAAGCTTTCTTT. Its protein is CAWNSGDSTEAFF.

This clone was counted between two and nine times. The V gene is TRBV7-9, the J gene TRBJ2-2, with 11 nucleotides matching TRBD1. Germline CDR1 SEHNR, CDR2 FQNEAQ (reference sequence). Germline trimming cut 4 bases from V and 13 bases from J; bases unmatched to any gene: 8. The CDR3 is made up of 14 amino acids. The CDR3 protein is CASSSGQGGLALFF. The CDR3 region has the DNA TGTGCCAGCAGCTCGGGACAGGGGGGATTGGCGCTGTTTTTT.

The V gene is TRBV15, the J gene TRBJ2-3, with a possible D match to TRBD1 (8 bases). Germline V gives CDR1 LNHNV, CDR2 YYDKDF (reference sequence). CDR3 size: 16 residues. Trimming shortened V by 2 bases and J by 3 bases, and 15 bases separated the two germline ends. The CDR3 is CATSRFGQGGTDTQYF. The CDR3 coding sequence is TGTGCCACCAGCAGATTCGGACAGGGAGGGACAGATACGCAGTATTTT.

The V gene is TRBV7-2, the J gene TRBJ2-7, with 8 nucleotides matching TRBD2. Trimming took 1 base from V and 9 from J; bases not matched to a gene: 11. The CDR3 has 15 amino acids. Germline V gives CDR1 SGHTA, CDR2 FQGNSA. The CDR3 DNA sequence: TGTGCCAGCAGCTTAGGTACTAGCGGATCCTACAGGCAGTACTTC. Translation gives CASSLGTSGSYRQYF.

The chain has TRBV6-9 and TRBJ1-6, with D tentatively TRBD1 (6 bases). The CDR3 covers 13 residues. Germline CDR1 and CDR2: MNHGY and SVAAGI. The V end was cut by 3 bases, the J end by 9 bases, with 9 bases between. The DNA of the CDR3 is TGTGCCAGCAGTTACGGACAGCTTTCACCCCTCCACTTT. Translated, it gives CASSYGQLSPLHF.

The V and J genes are TRBV27 and TRBJ2-1, with 8 bases identical to TRBD1. The CDR3 length is 14 residues. Trimming cost V 2 bases and J 5 bases; bases outside gene matches: 2. Per the germline V gene, CDR1 is MNHEY and CDR2 is SMNVEV (reference sequence). The DNA for the CDR3 is TGTGCCAGCAGTTTACCGGGACAGGACAATGAGCAGTTCTTC. Its protein is CASSLPGQDNEQFF.

The V gene is TRBV6-5, the J gene TRBJ2-1; D tentatively fits TRBD1 or TRBD2 (5 bases each). This CDR3 has 14 amino acids. V was pared by 2 bases and J by 3 bases, with 8 bases between. Germline V gene data show CDR1 as MNHEY and CDR2 as SVGAGI. The CDR3: CASSYRDRYNEQFF. The CDR3 DNA reads as TGTGCCAGCAGTTACAGGGACCGCTACAATGAGCAGTTCTTC.

The rearrangement links TRBV6-1 to TRBJ2-5, with 7 nucleotides matching TRBD1. The length of the CDR3 is 15 residues. The germline V gene encodes CDR1 MNHNS and CDR2 SASEGT. Trimming cost V 4 bases and J 1 base; bases outside gene matches: 6. This CDR3 reads CASSGAGGSQETQYF. The DNA for the CDR3 is TGTGCCAGCAGTGGGGCAGGGGGTTCCCAAGAGACCCAGTACTTC.

This clone was detected only once. The rearrangement uses TRBV5-1 and TRBJ1-2; TRBD1 aligns across 8 bases. CDR3 length equals 14 residues. The germline gives CDR1 SGHRS, CDR2 YFSETQ. The trim removed 4 bases at V and 3 bases at J, leaving 5 bases unmatched. CDR3 in DNA: TGCGCCAGCAGCCTGGGACAGGTTGACTATGGCTACACCTTC. Its protein product is CASSLGQVDYGYTF.

V usage is TRBV4-2 and J usage is TRBJ2-7; unclear D gene. The germline CDR1 and CDR2 sequences are LGHNA and YNFKEQ. Trimming shortened V by 0 bases and J by 2 bases, and 8 bases separated the two germline ends. The CDR3 extends over 14 amino acids. The CDR3 sequence is CASSQELKPYEQYF. For the CDR3, the DNA is TGTGCCAGCAGCCAAGAATTAAAGCCCTACGAGCAGTACTTC.

This chain connects TRBV18 to TRBJ2-7, with a tentative D call TRBD2 (5 bases). The CDR3 length is 13 residues. The germline V gene has CDR1 KGHSH and CDR2 LQKENI. V lost 3 bases and J 7 bases, leaving 13 bases between the germline ends. The CDR3 DNA sequence: TGTGCCAGCTCACCGACGGACTCTCGGGAGCAGTACTTC. This encodes CASSPTDSREQYF.

The V call is TRBV2, the J call TRBJ1-1; possible D gene TRBD1, 6 bases. The CDR3 totals 13 residues. Germline CDR1 and CDR2: SNHLY and FYNNEI. Trimming pared 10 bases from V and 0 bases from J, leaving 12 bases between. The CDR3, as DNA: TGTGCCACCGGGACATCCCTGAACACTGAAGCTTTCTTT. Protein: CATGTSLNTEAFF. The full variable domain, completed using reference TRBV2 and TRBJ1-1, is EPEVTQTPSHQVTQMGQEVILRCVPISNHLYFYWYRQILGQKVEFLVSFYNNEISEKSEIFDDQFSVERPDGSNFTLKIRSTKLEDSAMYFCATGTSLNTEAFFGQGTRLTVV.

This clone has just one count. This chain joins TRBV5-8 and TRBJ2-6; D unresolved. The CDR3 covers 15 residues. Germline-derived CDR1 and CDR2 are SGHTS and YDEGEE. The V gene lost 2 bases and the J gene lost 1 base, with 7 bases spanning the gap. In DNA form, the CDR3 reads TGTGCCAGCAGCTTAAAGGGATCTGGGGCCAACGTCCTGACTTTC. Amino acids: CASSLKGSGANVLTF. The complete variable domain, with remaining parts taken from reference TRBV5-8 and TRBJ2-6, reads EAGVTQSPTHLIKTRGQQATLRCSPISGHTSVYWYQQALGLGLQFLLWYDEGEERNRGNFPPRFSGRQFPNYSSELNVNALELEDSALYLCASSLKGSGANVLTFGAGSRLTVL.

The chain recombines TRBV10-3 with TRBJ1-1; tentatively, D is TRBD1 (5 bases). The CDR3 runs 14 residues. From germline, CDR1 is ENHRY and CDR2 SYGVKD. The ends were cut back, 2 bases at V and 2 bases at J, with 9 bases in the middle. CDR3 in amino acids: CAISETGANTEAFF. The CDR3 DNA sequence: TGTGCCATCAGTGAGACAGGAGCCAACACTGAAGCTTTCTTT.

V is TRBV5-1 and J is TRBJ2-1; 7 bases align to TRBD1. The CDR3 has 16 amino acids. The trim removed 0 bases at V and 6 bases at J, leaving 9 bases unmatched. CDR1 SGHRS and CDR2 YFSETQ come from the germline V gene. The CDR3, as DNA: TGCGCCAGCAGCTTGGACGACAGGGTTTGGGGCAATGAGCAGTTCTTC. Translated: CASSLDDRVWGNEQFF.

This clone was detected only once. The chain joins TRBV19 to TRBJ1-1, with D possibly TRBD1 on 6 matching bases. Germline values: CDR1 LNHDA, CDR2 SQIVND (reference sequence). V lost 7 bases and J lost 4, with 19 bases in between. The length of the CDR3 is 15 residues. CDR3: CASTEGGGHSTEAFF. The CDR3 nucleotides are TGTGCCAGTACAGAAGGGGGGGGCCACTCCACTGAAGCTTTCTTT.

This chain links TRBV19 with TRBJ2-3, with a possible D match to TRBD1 (6 bases). CDR3 length equals 19 residues. Trimming left V 2 bases short and J 0 bases short, with 21 bases between. The germline CDR1 and CDR2 sequences are LNHDA and SQIVND (reference sequence). CDR3 loop: CASSIKFVDRTMSTDTQYF. Written as DNA, the CDR3 is TGTGCCAGTAGTATAAAGTTCGTGGACAGAACGATGAGCACAGATACGCAGTATTTT.

This chain uses TRBV6-1 with TRBJ1-1; no clear D. Germline CDR1 is MNHNS and CDR2 is SASEGT. Trimming stripped 7 bases from V and 1 base from J, with 10 bases between. The CDR3 has 13 amino acids. The CDR3: CASTRTGNTEAFF. The CDR3 nucleotides are TGTGCCAGCACTAGGACCGGGAACACTGAAGCTTTCTTT.

The chain combines TRBV5-8 with TRBJ2-3; D is perhaps TRBD2 (5 bases). The CDR3 has 13 residues. Germline CDR1 is SGHTS and CDR2 is YDEGEE. V lost 4 bases to trimming and J lost 5 bases, with 11 bases between them. Here the CDR3 DNA reads TGTGCCAGCAGCCATACCGGGGTAGATACGCAGTATTTT. Residues: CASSHTGVDTQYF.

V gene TRBV5-1 combines with J gene TRBJ1-5; TRBD1 matches at 8 bases. CDR1 and CDR2 from the germline V gene are SGHRS and YFSETQ. This CDR3 spans 15 amino acids. Unmatched junction bases numbered 4, after V lost 1 base and J lost 4 bases. CDR3 sequence (DNA): TGCGCCAGCAGCTTGTCGACAGGGGATAATCAGCCCCAGCATTTT. Its translation: CASSLSTGDNQPQHF.

The chain couples TRBV7-9 to TRBJ1-1, with TRBD1 matching over 7 bases. V trimming: 5 bases; J trimming: 3 bases; junction bases outside the gene matches: 6. CDR3 size: 14 residues. Germline CDR1 is SEHNR and CDR2 is FQNEAQ (reference sequence). The CDR3 bases are TGTGCCAGCAGCATAGGACAGGCCTACACTGAAGCTTTCTTT. It is translated as CASSIGQAYTEAFF.

This chain joins TRBV19 and TRBJ2-3, with D tentatively TRBD2 (5 bases). Looked up from germline, CDR1 is LNHDA and CDR2 is SQIVND (reference sequence). The CDR3 loop spans 14 amino acids. V was clipped by 6 bases and J by 0 bases, with 10 bases between them. CDR3 in DNA: TGTGCCAGTAGGAGCGGATCTAGCACAGATACGCAGTATTTT. Its translation is CASRSGSSTDTQYF.

This chain links TRBV29-1 with TRBJ2-5, with D possibly being TRBD1 (6 bases). The closer fit of TRBJ2-7 to the DNA end suggests the J call may be wrong. The CDR3 is 12 residues long. Germline CDR1 is SQVTM and CDR2 is ANQGSEA. CDR3 sequence: CSARDTPYEQYF. CDR3 DNA: TGCAGCGCTCGGGACACCCCCTACGAGCAGTACTTC.